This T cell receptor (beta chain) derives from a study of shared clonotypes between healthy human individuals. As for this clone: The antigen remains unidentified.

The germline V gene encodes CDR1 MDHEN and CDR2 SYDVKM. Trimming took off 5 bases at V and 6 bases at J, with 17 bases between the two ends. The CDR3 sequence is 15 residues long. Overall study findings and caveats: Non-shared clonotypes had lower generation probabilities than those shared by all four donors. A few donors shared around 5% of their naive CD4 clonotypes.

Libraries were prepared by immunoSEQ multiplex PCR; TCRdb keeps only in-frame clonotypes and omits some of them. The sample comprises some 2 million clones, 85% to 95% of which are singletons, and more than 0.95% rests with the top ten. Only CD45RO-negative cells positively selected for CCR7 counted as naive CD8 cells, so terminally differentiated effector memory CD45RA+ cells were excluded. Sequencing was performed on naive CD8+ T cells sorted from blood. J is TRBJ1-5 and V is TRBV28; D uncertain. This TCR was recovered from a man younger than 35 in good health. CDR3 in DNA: TGTGCCAGCAGTCCCGTGGGAGGTGCGGCTCAGCCCCAGCATTTT. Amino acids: CASSPVGGAAQPQHF.